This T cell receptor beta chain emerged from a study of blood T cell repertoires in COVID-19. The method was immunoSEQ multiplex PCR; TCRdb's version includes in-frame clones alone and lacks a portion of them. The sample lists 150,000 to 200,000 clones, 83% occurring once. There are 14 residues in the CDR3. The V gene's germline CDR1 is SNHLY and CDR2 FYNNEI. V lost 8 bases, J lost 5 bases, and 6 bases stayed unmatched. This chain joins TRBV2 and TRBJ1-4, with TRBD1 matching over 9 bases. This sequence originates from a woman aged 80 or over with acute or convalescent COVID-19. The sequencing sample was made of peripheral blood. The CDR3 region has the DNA TGTGCCAGCGCTGGACAGGGGATCAATGAAAAACTGTTTTTT. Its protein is CASAGQGINEKLFF.